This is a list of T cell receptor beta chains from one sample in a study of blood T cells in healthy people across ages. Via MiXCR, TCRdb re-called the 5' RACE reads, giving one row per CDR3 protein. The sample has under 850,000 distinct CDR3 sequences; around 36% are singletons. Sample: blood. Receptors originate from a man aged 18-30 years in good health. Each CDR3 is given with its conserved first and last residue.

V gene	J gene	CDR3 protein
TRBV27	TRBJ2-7	CASSKGTNEQYF
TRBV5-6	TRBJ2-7	CASSVQSYEQYF
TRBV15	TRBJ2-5	CAASSAGFQETQYF
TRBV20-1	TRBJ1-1	CSAVMSSDTEAFF
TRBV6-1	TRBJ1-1	CASSRDSPEAFF
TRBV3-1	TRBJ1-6	CASSQEKQWNSPLHF
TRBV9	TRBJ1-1	CAGSVEGTEAFF
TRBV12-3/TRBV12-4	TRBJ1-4	CASSSGVTNEKLFF
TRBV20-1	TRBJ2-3	CSASPPADTQYF
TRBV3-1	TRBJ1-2	CASSQSGTGGDGYTF
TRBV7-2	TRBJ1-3	CATRHSGSGNTIYF
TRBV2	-	CASSERGQGNNEQYF
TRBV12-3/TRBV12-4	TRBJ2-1	CASSTSSGHPSYEQFF
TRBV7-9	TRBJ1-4	CASSLEGTGGEKLFF
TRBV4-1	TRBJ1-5	CASSQVLAGSNQPQHF
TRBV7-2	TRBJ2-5	CASSVPIQETQYF
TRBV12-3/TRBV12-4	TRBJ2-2	CASSLAYDRGLDAGELFF
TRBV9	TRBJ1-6	CASSVGGSISNSSLHF
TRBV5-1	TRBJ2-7	CASSLARKGNEQYF
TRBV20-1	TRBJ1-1	CSAKNQGMNTEAFF
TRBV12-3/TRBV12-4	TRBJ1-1	CASSSGESNTEAFF
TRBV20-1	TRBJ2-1	CSARVFKTSGSQGTYNEQFF
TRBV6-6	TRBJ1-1	CASINTGKNTEAFF
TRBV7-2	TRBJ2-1	CASSRQGSSYNEQFF
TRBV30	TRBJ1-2	CAWSRQATGYTF
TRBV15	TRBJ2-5	CATSMPGLAEETQYF
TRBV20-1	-	CSAMGDYEQYF
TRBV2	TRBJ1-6	CATPRGQGLNSPLHF
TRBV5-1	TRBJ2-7	CASSLAVGRGTYEQYF
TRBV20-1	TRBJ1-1	CSARGTGRTEAFF
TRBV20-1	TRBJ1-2	CSTTATLNYGYTF
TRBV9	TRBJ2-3	CASSWGSGGALTDTQYF
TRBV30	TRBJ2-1	CARGTSGGGYYNEQFF
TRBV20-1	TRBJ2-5	CSAGGHQETQYF
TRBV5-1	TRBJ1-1	CASSVNGGTEAFF
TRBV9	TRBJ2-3	CASSTLQGGTGGSDTQYF
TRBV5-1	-	CASSLRDSRSGEQYF
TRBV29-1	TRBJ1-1	CSVATAGVSTEAFF
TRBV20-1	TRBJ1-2	CSARGAGQGAYGYTF
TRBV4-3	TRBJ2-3	CASSQGTLAGTSTDTQYF
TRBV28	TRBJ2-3	CASSLRGRGEWAVGTATQYF
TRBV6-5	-	CARSYTRDRVMETQYF
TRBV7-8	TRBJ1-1	CASSLGPGQGTTEAFF
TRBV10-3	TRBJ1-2	CAISGLGVNRLRELYGYTF